The clone carrying this T cell receptor (beta chain) was observed a handful of times. Its matching antigen is unknown. TCRdb recomputed calls from the 5' RACE reads with MiXCR, one row per CDR3 protein. The sample consists of approximately 160,000 distinct CDR3 sequences, 6.2% of them appearing once. The V gene's germline CDR1 is SSHAT and CDR2 FNYEAQ (reference sequence). With 4 bases clipped from V and 9 bases from J, the junction kept 7 bases outside the gene matches. The CDR3 spans 13 residues. This specimen comes from a study of T cells after yellow fever vaccination. Whole-study context: Some fractions had low cell numbers, and these were prepared with SMART-Seq v4 Ultra Low Input.

Study-wide results and limits: Few clonotypes appeared in both CD4 and CD8 compartments. Reappearance after the booster was observed for most primary-vaccination clones (about 96% CD4, almost 90% CD8). The presence of abundant clonotypes contaminating from the bulk population was possible in FACS-sorted repertoires.

The V and J genes are TRBV7-7 and TRBJ2-5, with TRBD1 matching over 8 bases. The specimen was CD4+ T cells sorted from PBMCs, collected on the day of the first yellow fever vaccination. The source is a man aged 18 to 29 who received the YFV17D yellow fever vaccine. The DNA for the CDR3 is TGTGCCAGCAGCTCTGGACAGGGATCTCCCCAGTACTTC. Translating it yields CASSSGQGSPQYF.